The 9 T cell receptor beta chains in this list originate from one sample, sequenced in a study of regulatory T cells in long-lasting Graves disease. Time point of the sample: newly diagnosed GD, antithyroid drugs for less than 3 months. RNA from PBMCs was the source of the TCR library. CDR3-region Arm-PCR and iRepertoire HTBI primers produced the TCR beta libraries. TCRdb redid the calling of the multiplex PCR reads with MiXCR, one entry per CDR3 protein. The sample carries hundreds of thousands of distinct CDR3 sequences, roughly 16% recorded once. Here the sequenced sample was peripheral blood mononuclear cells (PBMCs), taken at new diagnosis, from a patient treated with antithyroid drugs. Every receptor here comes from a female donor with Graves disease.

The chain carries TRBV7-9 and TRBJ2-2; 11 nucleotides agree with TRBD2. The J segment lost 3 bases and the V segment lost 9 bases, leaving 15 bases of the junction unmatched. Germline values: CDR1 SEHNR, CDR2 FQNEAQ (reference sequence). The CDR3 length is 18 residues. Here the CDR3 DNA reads TGTGCCAGAAACCGGATACTAGCGGGAGAAGGGTACACCGGGGAGCTGTTTTTT. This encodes CARNRILAGEGYTGELFF.

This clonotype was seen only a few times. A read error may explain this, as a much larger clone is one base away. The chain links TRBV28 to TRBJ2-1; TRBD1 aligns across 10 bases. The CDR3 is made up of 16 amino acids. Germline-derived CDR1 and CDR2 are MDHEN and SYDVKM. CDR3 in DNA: TGTGTCAGCAGTTTACCGGACAGGGGGTCGGACAATGAGCAGTTCTTC. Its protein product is CVSSLPDRGSDNEQFF.

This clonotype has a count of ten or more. As DNA, the CDR3 is TGTGCCAGCAGTTTATCTCCAGGGGCCGGCTACACCTTC. Translated: CASSLSPGAGYTF. This rearrangement joins TRBV27 to TRBJ1-2; a possible D gene is TRBD1 (6 bases). The CDR3 extends over 13 amino acids. Germline assignment: CDR1 MNHEY and CDR2 SMNVEV (reference sequence). The V and J ends lost 0 bases and 8 bases respectively, with 10 bases between them.

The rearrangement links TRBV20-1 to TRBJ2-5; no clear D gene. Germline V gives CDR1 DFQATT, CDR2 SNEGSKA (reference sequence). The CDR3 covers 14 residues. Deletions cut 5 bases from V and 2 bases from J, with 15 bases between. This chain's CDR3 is CSAQVGPIQETQYF. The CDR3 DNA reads TGCAGTGCTCAAGTCGGACCCATACAAGAGACCCAGTACTTC.

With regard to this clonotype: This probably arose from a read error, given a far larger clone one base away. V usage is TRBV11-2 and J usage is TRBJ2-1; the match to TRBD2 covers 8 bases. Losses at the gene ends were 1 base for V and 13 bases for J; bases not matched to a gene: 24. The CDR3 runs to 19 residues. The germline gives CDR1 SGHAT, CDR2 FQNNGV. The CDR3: CASSLGRSAGDVAKNIQFF. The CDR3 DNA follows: TGTGCCAGCAGCTTAGGTCGATCAGCGGGAGATGTGGCCAAAAACATTCAGTTCTTC. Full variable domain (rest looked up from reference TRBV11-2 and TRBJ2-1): EAGVAQSPRYKIIEKRQSVAFWCNPISGHATLYWYQQILGQGPKLLIQFQNNGVVDDSQLPKDRFSAERLKGVDSTLKIQPAKLEDSAVYLCASSLGRSAGDVAKNIQFFGPGTRLTVL.

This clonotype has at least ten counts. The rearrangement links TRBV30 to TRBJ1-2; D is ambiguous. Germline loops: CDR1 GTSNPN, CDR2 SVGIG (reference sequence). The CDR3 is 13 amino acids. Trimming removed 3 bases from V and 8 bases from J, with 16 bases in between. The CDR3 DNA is TGTGCCTGGAGCCGGGGAGGGAAGGAGGGCTACACCTTC. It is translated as CAWSRGGKEGYTF.

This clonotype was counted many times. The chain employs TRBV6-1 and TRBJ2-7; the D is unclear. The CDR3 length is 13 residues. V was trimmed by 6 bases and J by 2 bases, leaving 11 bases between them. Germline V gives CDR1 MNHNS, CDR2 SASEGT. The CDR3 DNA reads TGTGCCAGCAGCGGAGACGGCCCCTACGAGCAGTACTTC. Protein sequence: CASSGDGPYEQYF.

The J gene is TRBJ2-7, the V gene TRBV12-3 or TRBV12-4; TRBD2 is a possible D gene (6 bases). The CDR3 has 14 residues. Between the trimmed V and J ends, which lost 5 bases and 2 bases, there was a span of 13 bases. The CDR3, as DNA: TGTGCCAGCAGTCCCGGGACTCGGGCCTACGAGCAGTACTTC. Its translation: CASSPGTRAYEQYF.

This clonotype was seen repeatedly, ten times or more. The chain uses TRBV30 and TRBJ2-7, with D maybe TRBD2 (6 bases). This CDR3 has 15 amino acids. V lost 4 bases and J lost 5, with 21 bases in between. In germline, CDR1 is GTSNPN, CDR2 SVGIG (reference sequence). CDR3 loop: CAWTPPYPGDHEQYF. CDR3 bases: TGTGCCTGGACCCCTCCTTATCCGGGAGACCACGAGCAGTACTTC.